This is a list of T cell receptor beta chains from one sample in a study of cytomegalovirus exposure and HLA in healthy donors. Sequencing used immunoSEQ multiplex PCR; TCRdb keeps in-frame clones, though not all of them. The repertoire consists of 210,000 or so clones, with about 80% occurring once and the leading ten covering about 9.4%. The source material was PBMCs. The receptors were sampled from a woman between 45 and 60 years old in good health and CMV-seropositive. Both conserved end residues are part of each CDR3. Each record gives: V gene, CDR3 protein.

V gene: TRBV27; CDR3 protein: CASSGRGWPGIQYF
V gene: TRBV30; CDR3 protein: CAWSGGQYEQYF
V gene: TRBV4-1; CDR3 protein: CASSRGQNYGYTF
V gene: TRBV6-5; CDR3 protein: CASSLHRGNEQYF
V gene: TRBV4-3; CDR3 protein: CASSQSWGESTPLHF
V gene: TRBV23-1; CDR3 protein: CATLRGSYNSPLHF
V gene: TRBV7-8; CDR3 protein: CASSPAPAGTEAFF
V gene: TRBV19; CDR3 protein: CASAGGSNTEAFF
V gene: TRBV4-1; CDR3 protein: CASSPQRQTGELFF
V gene: TRBV27; CDR3 protein: CASSLSPRGDEQFF
V gene: TRBV5-1; CDR3 protein: CASSLAGTSQLSYEQYF
V gene: TRBV19; CDR3 protein: CASRRPGLAYNEQFF
V gene: TRBV6-6; CDR3 protein: CASSSLRGGKTQYF
V gene: TRBV2; CDR3 protein: CASRLQGTENYGYTF
V gene: TRBV11-1; CDR3 protein: CASSLQGQVNSPLHF
V gene: TRBV15; CDR3 protein: CATSARRGASSDTQYF
V gene: TRBV30; CDR3 protein: CAWTNRGRLTYEQYF
V gene: TRBV6-5; CDR3 protein: CASSYFRGLGTEAFF
V gene: TRBV5-1; CDR3 protein: CASSQTSSSYNEQFF
V gene: TRBV2; CDR3 protein: CASTADTKETQYF
V gene: TRBV19; CDR3 protein: CASSPTGDLYGYTF
V gene: TRBV4-3; CDR3 protein: CASSQVSGLGTNEKLFF
V gene: TRBV6-5; CDR3 protein: CASRPGGVSTGELFF
V gene: TRBV4-3; CDR3 protein: CASSLHRVAGELFF
V gene: TRBV4-2; CDR3 protein: CASSRGQPSTDTQYF
V gene: TRBV6-5; CDR3 protein: CASSFTGSGEEKLFF
V gene: TRBV10-2; CDR3 protein: CASRSQRMNTGELFF
V gene: TRBV5-1; CDR3 protein: CASSLVVQDTEAFF
V gene: TRBV5-5; CDR3 protein: CASSLAGGPEKLFF
V gene: TRBV5-1; CDR3 protein: CASSFGGDYNEQFF
V gene: TRBV5-4; CDR3 protein: CASSLGGTGSYEQYF
V gene: TRBV9; CDR3 protein: CASSPRGAGTGNTIYF
V gene: TRBV6-6; CDR3 protein: CASSYRGVEAFF
V gene: TRBV4-2; CDR3 protein: CASSQDRGTISYEQYF
V gene: TRBV5-1; CDR3 protein: CASSQDTANTEAFF
V gene: TRBV6-4; CDR3 protein: CASSEWPGETNEKLFF
V gene: TRBV7-2; CDR3 protein: CASSLRTSWTITNEQFF
V gene: TRBV28; CDR3 protein: CASSLWADNEQFF
V gene: TRBV5-4; CDR3 protein: CASSLGSSGANVLTF
V gene: TRBV28; CDR3 protein: CASSTPIGTGGATNEKLFF
V gene: TRBV30; CDR3 protein: CAWGSQVSGNTIYF
V gene: TRBV30; CDR3 protein: CAWSNGLLNSPLHF
V gene: TRBV7-9; CDR3 protein: CASSPQGHGYTF
V gene: TRBV11-2; CDR3 protein: CASSLETHNYGYTF
V gene: TRBV5-1; CDR3 protein: CASSRGGAGEKLFF
V gene: TRBV19; CDR3 protein: CASSIFGGKDYGYTF
V gene: TRBV19; CDR3 protein: CASSSTTTGELFF
V gene: TRBV7-9; CDR3 protein: CASSLWVDYDGGGYTF
V gene: TRBV27; CDR3 protein: CASSLPFQEQFF
V gene: TRBV2; CDR3 protein: CASSADRGIGYGYTF
V gene: TRBV21-1; CDR3 protein: CASTPGQGQETQYF
V gene: TRBV10-3; CDR3 protein: CAISEFGGDSYEQYF
V gene: TRBV7-9; CDR3 protein: CAKGPPNFGPGYGYTF
V gene: TRBV7-9; CDR3 protein: CSSSFTRGELFF
V gene: TRBV5-1; CDR3 protein: CASSFWTGDGYEQYF
V gene: TRBV6-6; CDR3 protein: CASSYPRGVEKLFF
V gene: TRBV19; CDR3 protein: CASSRLAGGSYNEQFF
V gene: TRBV6-1; CDR3 protein: CASTLSGSYEQYF
V gene: TRBV7-2; CDR3 protein: CASSLLLAGIGELFF
V gene: TRBV5-4; CDR3 protein: CASLQTGGGEAFF